Following are 15 T cell receptor beta chains from one sample sequenced in a study of chemoradiotherapy in HPV16-positive cancers. Sequenced by immunoSEQ multiplex PCR; TCRdb stores in-frame clones only, minus some. The sample holds roughly 10,000 clones, around 68% seen once. Sampling was done from a patient who underwent chemoradiotherapy. The receptors were sampled from a human donor with HPV-associated anogenital cancer.

This clone was seen once. The rearrangement links TRBV6-5 to TRBJ2-1, with D hard to call. Per the germline V gene, CDR1 is MNHEY and CDR2 is SVGAGI. V gave up 2 bases and J gave up 4 bases, with 6 bases separating them. This CDR3 has 13 amino acids. CDR3 region: CASSYTFYNEQFF. Written as DNA, the CDR3 is TGTGCCAGCAGTTACACTTTTTACAATGAGCAGTTCTTC.

The J gene is TRBJ2-3, the V gene TRBV11-2; D possibly matches TRBD1 or TRBD2 (6 bases each). The CDR3 has 12 residues. Trimming pared 5 bases from V and 10 bases from J, leaving 13 bases between. CDR1 is SGHAT and CDR2 is FQNNGV in the germline V gene. CDR3: CASSLRGVSQYF. CDR3 nucleotide sequence: TGTGCCAGCAGCCTGAGGGGGGTTTCGCAGTATTTT.

The rearrangement joins TRBV5-1 to TRBJ1-4, with D possibly matching TRBD1 (5 bases). This CDR3 has 15 residues. Trimming left V 0 bases short and J 6 bases short, with 12 bases between. CDR1 is SGHRS and CDR2 is YFSETQ in the germline V gene. CDR3 in DNA: TGCGCCAGCAGCTTGGTGGTCGGGGGGGATGAAAAACTGTTTTTT. Its protein is CASSLVVGGDEKLFF.

CDR3 amino acids: CASSPSGYLYEQYF. The CDR3 bases are TGTGCCAGCAGCCCTAGCGGGTACCTCTACGAGCAGTACTTC. This rearrangement joins TRBV7-2 to TRBJ2-7; TRBD2 agrees at 8 bases. The V gene end was trimmed by 5 bases and the J gene end by 3 bases; junction bases not matched to a gene: 6. This CDR3 contains 14 residues. Germline V CDR1 and CDR2: SGHTA, FQGNSA.

The chain uses TRBV4-1 and TRBJ1-2; no clear D. Trimming took 0 bases from V and 4 from J, leaving 12 bases between them. This CDR3 has 15 amino acids. Germline loops: CDR1 MGHRA, CDR2 YSYEKL. The CDR3 sequence is CASSQDEGKSYGYTF. In nucleotides, the CDR3 is TGCGCCAGCAGCCAAGATGAGGGAAAGAGCTATGGCTACACCTTC.

The chain carries TRBV7-2 and TRBJ1-2, with D maybe TRBD1 (5 bases). This CDR3 region has 15 residues. The V end lost 3 bases, the J end lost 0 bases, and 11 bases lay between the germline ends. CDR1 SGHTA and CDR2 FQGNSA come from the germline V gene. The CDR3 is CASSLAPTANYGYTF. DNA of the CDR3: TGTGCCAGCAGCTTGGCTCCGACAGCTAACTATGGCTACACCTTC.

This chain connects TRBV7-2 to TRBJ2-5, with a possible D match to TRBD1 (5 bases). Trimming stripped 6 bases from V and 5 bases from J, with 13 bases between. CDR3 length: 13 residues. Germline V lookup: CDR1 SGHTA, CDR2 FQGNSA. The CDR3 here is CASRLRGGETQYF. In DNA, the CDR3 is TGTGCCAGCAGGCTAAGGGGTGGGGAGACCCAGTACTTC.

V is TRBV4-3 and J is TRBJ1-1, with D tentatively TRBD1 (5 bases). Germline V gene data show CDR1 as LGHNA and CDR2 as YSLEER. Trimming removed 0 bases from V and 0 bases from J, with 8 bases in between. This CDR3 has 15 residues. CDR3 residues: CASSQDRGMNTEAFF. The CDR3 DNA is TGCGCCAGCAGCCAAGATCGGGGGATGAACACTGAAGCTTTCTTT.

The CDR3 nucleotides are TGTGCCAGTACCTCTCTGACAGGGGGCATTTCACCCCTCCACTTT. Protein sequence: CASTSLTGGISPLHF. The chain links TRBV19 to TRBJ1-6, with 10 bases matching TRBD1. The CDR3 sequence is 15 residues long. Germline V CDR1 and CDR2: LNHDA, SQIVND (reference sequence). V gave up 7 bases and J gave up 9 bases; unmatched junction bases: 9.

DNA of the CDR3: TGCGCCAGCAGCCAAGGTTGGCAGAATAATGAAAAACTGTTTTTT. Amino acids: CASSQGWQNNEKLFF. V and J are TRBV4-1 and TRBJ1-4, with unresolved D. V shed 1 base and J shed 4 bases, with 10 bases lying between them. The CDR3 has 15 residues. Germline CDR1 is MGHRA and CDR2 is YSYEKL.

The chain is built from TRBV5-1 and TRBJ1-2, with D maybe TRBD1 (6 bases). The CDR3 has 13 amino acids. Trimming left V 5 bases short and J 6 bases short, with 14 bases between. Germline CDR1 and CDR2: SGHRS and YFSETQ. CDR3 DNA sequence: TGCGCCAGCAGGGACAGCGATCTCGATGGCTACACCTTC. This codes for CASRDSDLDGYTF.

The V and J genes are TRBV11-2 and TRBJ1-3; 8 bases agree with TRBD1. Germline CDR1 is SGHAT and CDR2 is FQNNGV. Germline trimming cut 6 bases from V and 8 bases from J; bases unmatched to any gene: 9. There are 14 residues in the CDR3. CDR3 in amino acids: CASSYSGGRHTIYF. The DNA of the CDR3 is TGTGCCAGCAGTTACTCAGGGGGCCGGCACACCATATATTTT.

J is TRBJ1-2 and V is TRBV11-3, with a weak D call TRBD1 (6 bases). Trimming pared 5 bases from V and 4 bases from J, leaving 17 bases between. CDR1 is SGHNT and CDR2 is YENEEA in the germline V gene. There are 15 residues in the CDR3. In nucleotides, the CDR3 is TGTGCCAGCAGCCCCTTAAGGGGGGGCCCCTATGGCTACACCTTC. Translated, it gives CASSPLRGGPYGYTF.

This clone was seen a few times. The chain links TRBV5-1 to TRBJ1-2, with 8 nucleotides matching TRBD1. Germline CDR1 is SGHRS and CDR2 is YFSETQ. This CDR3 spans 17 amino acids. The trim removed 3 bases at V and 3 bases at J, leaving 13 bases unmatched. CDR3 residues: CASSSRQGNLGYYGYTF. The CDR3, as DNA: TGCGCCAGCAGCTCCAGACAGGGGAATTTGGGGTACTATGGCTACACCTTC.

This chain uses TRBV18 with TRBJ1-5; 7 nucleotides match TRBD1. This CDR3 spans 13 amino acids. CDR1 is KGHSH and CDR2 is LQKENI in the germline V gene. The ends lost 3 bases at V and 4 bases at J; junction bases unmatched: 0. This CDR3 reads CASSPGQNQPQHF. DNA for the CDR3: TGTGCCAGCTCACCGGGACAGAATCAGCCCCAGCATTTT.